A single sample gave rise to the 12 T cell receptor beta chains below, sequenced in a study of blood T cell repertoires in COVID-19. The table came from immunoSEQ multiplex PCR; TCRdb's copy has only in-frame clones and leaves some out. This table has about 240,000 clones, roughly 85% appearing once. The material sequenced was PBMCs or T cells enriched from blood (not recorded which). All receptors come from a woman aged 40 to 55 who had been exposed to COVID-19.

The chain combines TRBV30 with TRBJ2-7, with TRBD1 matching over 9 bases. The CDR3 covers 13 residues. With 5 bases clipped from V and 0 bases from J, the junction kept 2 bases outside the gene matches. CDR1 is GTSNPN and CDR2 is SVGIG in the germline V gene (reference sequence). This CDR3 is CAWGQGSSYEQYF. CDR3 sequence (DNA): TGTGCCTGGGGACAGGGGAGCTCCTACGAGCAGTACTTC.

The chain combines TRBV28 with TRBJ2-7, with D tentatively TRBD2 (6 bases). The CDR3 loop spans 14 amino acids. The germline V and J ends were trimmed by 3 bases and 1 base, with 10 bases remaining between them. Germline CDR1 is MDHEN and CDR2 is SYDVKM. The CDR3 protein is CASSFAGTSYEQYF. CDR3 coding DNA: TGTGCCAGCAGTTTTGCAGGGACTTCCTACGAGCAGTACTTC.

This clone has more than one count but fewer than ten. The CDR3 loop reads CSASQGGTSAFF. The CDR3 DNA reads TGCAGTGCTAGTCAGGGCGGCACATCGGCTTTCTTT. This rearrangement joins TRBV20-1 to TRBJ1-1; weak D call: TRBD1 (5 bases). The CDR3 runs to 12 residues. The germline CDR1 and CDR2 sequences are DFQATT and SNEGSKA (reference sequence). V was clipped by 3 bases and J by 11 bases, with 16 bases between them.

The chain joins TRBV12-2 to TRBJ1-6; the D call in the table, TRBD1, was not verified against the DNA. TRBV12-2 is labeled a pseudogene. This CDR3 contains 12 residues. This chain's CDR3 is CASRLTRSPLHF. The DNA of the CDR3 is TGTGCAAGTCGCTTAACACGATCACCCCTCCACTTT.

To note about this clone: Distinct nucleotide sequences in the sample also encode this CDR3. The J gene is TRBJ1-2, the V gene TRBV2; D possibly corresponds to TRBD1 (6 bases). Germline V gives CDR1 SNHLY, CDR2 FYNNEI. With 3 bases removed from V and 5 bases from J, the gap between germline ends came to 10 bases. The CDR3 runs to 13 residues. CDR3 in amino acids: CASSEDRYYGYTF. The CDR3 DNA sequence: TGTGCCAGCAGTGAGGACAGATATTATGGCTACACCTTC. The full variable domain, with the rest looked up from reference TRBV2 and TRBJ1-2, is EPEVTQTPSHQVTQMGQEVILRCVPISNHLYFYWYRQILGQKVEFLVSFYNNEISEKSEIFDDQFSVERPDGSNFTLKIRSTKLEDSAMYFCASSEDRYYGYTFGSGTRLTVV.

This clone was recorded only once. The chain carries TRBV27 and TRBJ2-5; D is unresolved. Trimming pared 5 bases from V and 4 bases from J, leaving 8 bases between. The CDR3 contains 12 residues. Germline V gene sequence: CDR1 MNHEY, CDR2 SMNVEV (reference sequence). CDR3 residues: CASSRHGETQYF. CDR3 nucleotides: TGTGCCAGCAGTCGACACGGAGAGACCCAGTACTTC.

The rearrangement uses TRBV12-3 or TRBV12-4 and TRBJ1-2; 9 bases are a match to TRBD1. The CDR3 runs to 13 residues. V shed 6 bases, J shed 6 bases, and the junction held 5 bases outside the gene matches. Here the CDR3 DNA reads TGTGCCAGCAGATCCTGGACAGGGGATGGCTACACCTTC. Translated: CASRSWTGDGYTF.

CDR3: CASSGLGEGNTEAFF. CDR3 sequence (DNA): TGTGCCAGCAGTGGTTTGGGGGAGGGAAACACTGAAGCTTTCTTT. The chain is built from TRBV2 and TRBJ1-1; D may be TRBD1 (5 bases). Germline V gene sequence: CDR1 SNHLY, CDR2 FYNNEI. The CDR3 consists of 15 residues. V shed 4 bases and J shed 2 bases, with 14 bases lying between them.

This sequence joins TRBV5-4 and TRBJ2-3; TRBD2 matches 8 bases. Germline V gene sequence: CDR1 SGHNT, CDR2 YYREEE (reference sequence). After removal of 4 bases from V and 2 bases from J, the junction contained 9 bases not matched to a gene. CDR3 length: 16 amino acids. DNA for the CDR3: TGTGCCAGCAGCCCCACGGCTAGCGGGCCCACAGATACGCAGTATTTT. Translated, it gives CASSPTASGPTDTQYF.

The chain uses TRBV14 and TRBJ1-3; possible D gene TRBD1, 6 bases. Trimming removed 3 bases at V and 2 bases at J, with 14 bases between. CDR1 is SGHDN and CDR2 is FVKESK in the germline V gene. This CDR3 region has 16 residues. CDR3 sequence reads: CASSQRQALTGNTIYF. The CDR3 DNA is TGTGCCAGCAGCCAGAGACAGGCCCTCACTGGAAACACCATATATTTT.

The chain joins TRBV29-1 to TRBJ2-1; TRBD2 aligns across 12 bases. The CDR3 is made up of 15 amino acids. Losses at the gene ends were 7 bases for V and 9 bases for J; bases not matched to a gene: 13. The germline V gene encodes CDR1 SQVTM and CDR2 ANQGSEA. CDR3 in amino acids: CSGGLAGTNGREQFF. The DNA of the CDR3 is TGCAGCGGCGGACTAGCGGGGACGAACGGGCGTGAGCAGTTCTTC.

The chain is built from TRBV7-9 and TRBJ2-5, with 8 bases that match TRBD2. The CDR3 spans 15 residues. V lost 4 bases to trimming and J lost 3 bases; unmatched junction nucleotides: 7. Germline loops: CDR1 SEHNR, CDR2 FQNEAQ (reference sequence). The CDR3 coding sequence is TGTGCCAGCAGCTCGGTCCATAGCGGGGAAGAGACCCAGTACTTC. It is translated as CASSSVHSGEETQYF.